The entry below gives a single T cell receptor beta chain sequence along with its context. Antigen unknown. TCRdb's table, derived via immunoSEQ multiplex PCR, lists solely in-frame clones and lacks some. The sample carries 220,000 or so clones, around 80% recorded once. This record belongs to a study of cytomegalovirus exposure and HLA in healthy donors. Study observations and caveats: Associated with cytomegalovirus, according to the listing, were 170 or so TCR beta chains. A classifier reportedly called cytomegalovirus status with high sensitivity and specificity.

The CDR3 spans 13 residues. Germline V lookup: CDR1 SGDLS, CDR2 YYNGEE. The V end was cut by 2 bases, the J end by 4 bases, with 7 bases between. The genes are TRBV9 and TRBJ1-3; D remains ambiguous. The sequence derives from a woman aged 25-40 years in good health and CMV-seropositive. The sequenced material came from PBMCs. In DNA, the CDR3 is TGTGCCAGCAGCGTTTATGGGGGAAACACCATATATTTT. Its protein is CASSVYGGNTIYF.